These 30 T cell receptor beta chains were all obtained from the same sample, sequenced in a study of T cell repertoires in cytomegalovirus infection. The antigens for these receptors are not known. TCRdb independently ran MiXCR on the reads; one entry per CDR3 protein. The table includes tens of thousands of distinct CDR3 sequences, around 20% detected once. The specimen was CD8+ T cells from cultured PBMCs, collected from culture after CMV antigen stimulation. These TCRs come from a human donor in good health (CMV status not recorded). Some clones in this sample may be carry-over from other donors' samples.

Ten or more counts support this clonotype. The chain has TRBV28 and TRBJ2-1; no clear D. The ends were cut back, 5 bases at V and 10 bases at J, with 12 bases in the middle. Germline values: CDR1 MDHEN, CDR2 SYDVKM. This CDR3 is 12 amino acids long. In DNA, the CDR3 is TGTGCCAGCAGTCTCCCCCGTGGCGAGCAGTTCTTC. Translation: CASSLPRGEQFF. The full variable domain, in which reference TRBV28 and TRBJ2-1 provide the parts outside the CDR3, is DVKVTQSSRYLVKRTGEKVFLECVQDMDHENMFWYRQDPGLGLRLIYFSYDVKMKEKGDIPEGYSVSREKKERFSLILESASTNQTSMYLCASSLPRGEQFFGPGTRLTVL.

The chain has TRBV4-1 and TRBJ1-1; a possible D gene is TRBD1 (6 bases). V lost 3 bases, J lost 6 bases, and 14 bases lay in between. This CDR3 is 14 amino acids long. CDR1 and CDR2 (germline): MGHRA, YSYEKL. The CDR3, as DNA: TGCGCCAGCAGCCACCTACGGGGGGCCTCTGAAGCTTTCTTT. Translating gives CASSHLRGASEAFF.

The chain combines TRBV7-6 with TRBJ2-7, with 8 bases aligning to TRBD1. The CDR3 length is 17 residues. Trimming at V came to 5 bases and at J to 0 bases, leaving 12 bases not matched to a gene. Germline CDR1 and CDR2: SGHVS and FNYEAQ. DNA for the CDR3: TGTGCCAGCAGCCTTTCTGGGGGACAGGATTACTCCTACGAGCAGTACTTC. Its translation: CASSLSGGQDYSYEQYF.

The sample holds a few counts of this clonotype. The chain combines TRBV7-8 with TRBJ2-1; 8 bases match TRBD2. Germline V lookup: CDR1 SGHVS, CDR2 FQNEAQ. The CDR3 sequence is 15 residues long. Trimming cost V 0 bases and J 5 bases; bases outside gene matches: 3. The CDR3 region is CASSLALAGNNEQFF. CDR3 nucleotides: TGTGCCAGCAGCTTAGCTTTAGCGGGAAACAATGAGCAGTTCTTC.

The chain recombines TRBV20-1 with TRBJ1-2, with D tentatively TRBD1 (6 bases). The CDR3 is made up of 20 amino acids. Germline V gene lookup returns CDR1 DFQATT and CDR2 SNEGSKA (reference sequence). Trimming left V 0 bases short and J 3 bases short, with 29 bases between. The CDR3 here is CSARDLPRTAHVPPHYGYTF. The CDR3 DNA follows: TGCAGTGCTAGAGACCTCCCCCGGACAGCCCACGTTCCACCCCACTATGGCTACACCTTC.

In its sample, this clonotype was seen a few times. The V call is TRBV28, the J call TRBJ2-3; D not resolved. V was clipped by 4 bases and J by 3 bases, with 11 bases between them. The CDR3 runs 14 residues. CDR1 and CDR2 (germline): MDHEN, SYDVKM. The chain's CDR3 is CASSSLDGTDTQYF. In DNA, the CDR3 is TGTGCCAGCAGTTCCCTCGACGGGACAGATACGCAGTATTTT.

The chain is built from TRBV7-2 and TRBJ2-5; D gene uncertain. V lost 5 bases and J 1 base, leaving 14 bases between the germline ends. This CDR3 has 15 amino acids. Per germline, CDR1 SGHTA and CDR2 FQGNSA. This chain's CDR3 is CASSDGWGSQETQYF. The CDR3 DNA follows: TGTGCCAGCAGCGATGGATGGGGATCCCAAGAGACCCAGTACTTC.

This clonotype was seen a handful of times. This chain uses TRBV7-9 with TRBJ2-5; D is unclear. The CDR3 totals 12 residues. Germline V CDR1 and CDR2: SEHNR, FQNEAQ (reference sequence). Trimming took 5 bases from V and 3 from J, leaving 7 bases between them. The CDR3 nucleotides are TGTGCCAGCAGCCGAACGGAAGAGACCCAGTACTTC. This encodes CASSRTEETQYF.

This clonotype was picked up a small number of times. The chain carries TRBV5-5 and TRBJ1-1; a weak D match, TRBD1 (6 bases). V dropped 1 base and J dropped 4 bases, with 14 bases sitting between them. Germline loops: CDR1 SGHKS, CDR2 YYEKEE (reference sequence). The length of the CDR3 is 15 residues. In nucleotides, the CDR3 is TGTGCCAGCAGCTTGCGCCCGGGGGCTGTCACTGAAGCTTTCTTT. Amino acids: CASSLRPGAVTEAFF.

The J gene is TRBJ2-1, the V gene TRBV7-6, with no clear D. The CDR3 loop spans 13 amino acids. V was clipped by 6 bases and J by 0 bases, with 6 bases between them. CDR1 is SGHVS, CDR2 FNYEAQ, per germline. The CDR3 DNA is TGTGCCAGCAGTAAAGCCTCCTACAATGAGCAGTTCTTC. Encoded protein: CASSKASYNEQFF. Drawing the rest from reference TRBV7-6 and TRBJ2-1, the complete variable domain is GAGVSQSPRYKVTKRGQDVALRCDPISGHVSLYWYRQALGQGPEFLTYFNYEAQQDKSGLPNDRFSAERPEGSISTLTIQRTEQRDSAMYRCASSKASYNEQFFGPGTRLTVL.

The chain couples TRBV7-9 to TRBJ2-2; 7 nucleotides align to TRBD2. The CDR3 contains 17 residues. Germline lookup yields CDR1 SEHNR and CDR2 FQNEAQ (reference sequence). The V segment lost 5 bases and the J segment 6 bases; nucleotides outside the gene matches: 15. CDR3 bases: TGTGCCAGCAGCCTGCCAGCCGGGACTACGAATGCCGGGGAGCTGTTTTTT. Translating gives CASSLPAGTTNAGELFF.

This rearrangement joins TRBV19 to TRBJ2-1; TRBD2 is a possible D gene (6 bases). V lost 3 bases to trimming and J lost 3 bases, with 9 bases between them. The germline V gene encodes CDR1 LNHDA and CDR2 SQIVND (reference sequence). CDR3 length: 14 amino acids. DNA of the CDR3: TGTGCCAGTAGTATTCCCGGGGGCTACAATGAGCAGTTCTTC. It is translated as CASSIPGGYNEQFF.

This clonotype came up a few times. The V gene is TRBV7-2, the J gene TRBJ1-1, with D unresolved. V lost 2 bases and J lost 6, with 13 bases in between. Germline V CDR1 and CDR2: SGHTA, FQGNSA. This CDR3 is 14 amino acids long. The DNA of the CDR3 is TGTGCCAGCAGCTTATCGATAGGGTGGGCTGAAGCTTTCTTT. It translates to CASSLSIGWAEAFF.

This clonotype was seen repeatedly, ten times or more. J is TRBJ2-1 and V is TRBV7-2, with D tentatively TRBD1 or TRBD2 (5 bases each). This CDR3 is built from 13 residues. Germline CDR1 is SGHTA and CDR2 is FQGNSA. Trimming took off 4 bases at V and 8 bases at J, with 12 bases between the two ends. CDR3 DNA: TGTGCCAGCAGCTCTAGCCCCAGGGATGAGCAGTTCTTC. Translated: CASSSSPRDEQFF.

V gene TRBV27 combines with J gene TRBJ1-5; D ambiguous. CDR3 size: 14 residues. Between the trimmed V and J ends, which lost 7 bases and 2 bases, there was a span of 12 bases. CDR1 is MNHEY, CDR2 SMNVEV, per germline (reference sequence). CDR3 nucleotide sequence: TGTGCCAGCACCTCAGGTCCCGGCAATCAGCCCCAGCATTTT. This codes for CASTSGPGNQPQHF.

A few counts support this clonotype. The chain combines TRBV7-9 with TRBJ2-7, with D perhaps TRBD1 (5 bases). The CDR3 covers 14 residues. V lost 2 bases to trimming and J lost 2 bases, with 10 bases between them. Germline assignment: CDR1 SEHNR and CDR2 FQNEAQ (reference sequence). In nucleotides, the CDR3 is TGTGCCAGCAGCTTATTCGACAGAACCTACGAGCAGTACTTC. This translates into CASSLFDRTYEQYF.

This clonotype was seen more than once but under ten times. The chain uses TRBV6-6 and TRBJ2-4, with D perhaps TRBD1 or TRBD2 (5 bases each). The ends were cut back, 6 bases at V and 1 base at J, with 13 bases in the middle. Germline V gene sequence: CDR1 MNHNY, CDR2 SVGAGI (reference sequence). This CDR3 is 15 amino acids long. This chain's CDR3 is CASRGDVRAKNIQYF. In DNA form, the CDR3 reads TGTGCCAGCAGGGGGGACGTGAGGGCCAAAAACATTCAGTACTTC.

The chain uses TRBV6-5 and TRBJ2-1; D is undetermined. This CDR3 is built from 10 residues. Deletions cut 8 bases from V and 7 bases from J, with 6 bases between. The germline gives CDR1 MNHEY, CDR2 SVGAGI. The CDR3 nucleotides read TGTGCCAGCGGTTGGAATGAGCAGTTCTTC. It codes for CASGWNEQFF.

The gene calls are TRBV11-2 and TRBJ2-3; TRBD1 aligns across 7 bases. V was clipped by 6 bases and J by 6 bases; unmatched bases: 15. This CDR3 region has 16 residues. Germline assignment: CDR1 SGHAT and CDR2 FQNNGV. The DNA of the CDR3 is TGTGCCAGCAGGGGTCTGGGGACAGCGCTACGGGATACGCAGTATTTT. Protein: CASRGLGTALRDTQYF.

The gene calls are TRBV7-8 and TRBJ1-5, with D perhaps matching TRBD1 (5 bases). CDR1 and CDR2 from the germline V gene are SGHVS and FQNEAQ. The V gene lost 4 bases and the J gene lost 4 bases, with 8 bases spanning the gap. This CDR3 spans 13 amino acids. The CDR3 sequence: CASSSEGNQPQHF. The CDR3 coding sequence is TGTGCCAGCAGCTCCGAGGGGAATCAGCCCCAGCATTTT.

The chain uses TRBV12-3 or TRBV12-4 and TRBJ1-5; TRBD1 is a possible D gene (6 bases). The V end was cut by 7 bases, the J end by 5 bases, with 15 bases between. This CDR3 has 14 amino acids. The chain's CDR3 is CASTLGGLHQPQHF. The DNA of the CDR3 is TGTGCCAGCACCTTGGGGGGGCTTCATCAGCCCCAGCATTTT.

This clonotype was seen only a few times. CDR3 sequence: CAIRTDSAEAFF. The CDR3 region has the DNA TGTGCCATCAGGACCGACAGCGCTGAAGCTTTCTTT. V gene TRBV10-3 combines with J gene TRBJ1-1, with a possible D match to TRBD1 (5 bases). Germline V gene sequence: CDR1 ENHRY, CDR2 SYGVKD. V was shortened by 6 bases and J by 6 bases, with 11 bases between the two germline ends. This CDR3 contains 12 residues.

The gene calls are TRBV7-8 and TRBJ1-1; TRBD1 is a possible D gene (6 bases). The germline V and J ends were trimmed by 1 base and 0 bases, with 9 bases remaining between them. In germline, CDR1 is SGHVS, CDR2 FQNEAQ. The CDR3 spans 15 residues. The CDR3 loop is CASSLEDSLNTEAFF. CDR3 DNA sequence: TGTGCCAGCAGCTTAGAGGACAGCCTGAACACTGAAGCTTTCTTT. The variable domain in full, with the rest retrieved from reference TRBV7-8 and TRBJ1-1, is GAGVSQSPRYKVAKRGQDVALRCDPISGHVSLFWYQQALGQGPEFLTYFQNEAQLDKSGLPSDRFFAERPEGSVSTLKIQRTQQEDSAVYLCASSLEDSLNTEAFFGQGTRLTVV.

The V and J genes are TRBV11-1 and TRBJ2-7, with 7 nucleotides matching TRBD2. Unmatched junction bases numbered 10, after V lost 5 bases and J lost 0 bases. The length of the CDR3 is 16 residues. CDR1 and CDR2 (germline): SGHAT, FQDESV (reference sequence). The CDR3: CASSPGGGIYSYEQYF. In nucleotides, the CDR3 is TGTGCCAGCAGCCCTGGGGGGGGTATCTACTCCTACGAGCAGTACTTC.

This chain connects TRBV7-2 to TRBJ2-7, with D perhaps TRBD1 or TRBD2 (5 bases each). CDR1 and CDR2 from the germline V gene are SGHTA and FQGNSA. V was shortened by 4 bases and J by 2 bases, with 18 bases between the two germline ends. The length of the CDR3 is 16 residues. The CDR3 loop reads CASSSRDGAMAYEQYF. CDR3 nucleotides: TGTGCCAGCAGCTCCCGGGACGGGGCCATGGCCTACGAGCAGTACTTC. Complete variable domain (other parts from reference TRBV7-2 and TRBJ2-7): GAGVSQSPSNKVTEKGKDVELRCDPISGHTALYWYRQSLGQGLEFLIYFQGNSAPDKSGLPSDRFSAERTGGSVSTLTIQRTQQEDSAVYLCASSSRDGAMAYEQYFGPGTRLTVT.

This clonotype was detected only a few times. At one boundary the junction diverges from the germline segment, which might be a read error. The V and J genes are TRBV12-3 or TRBV12-4 and TRBJ2-5; D might be TRBD1 (6 bases). The CDR3 runs to 13 residues. In nucleotides, the CDR3 is TGTGACAGCAGTAAGGACAGTCAAGAGACCCAGTACTTC. The encoded protein is CDSSKDSQETQYF.

The V gene is TRBV7-8, the J gene TRBJ2-7; D may be TRBD1 or TRBD2 (5 bases each). The germline V gene has CDR1 SGHVS and CDR2 FQNEAQ. This CDR3 is 14 amino acids long. The V gene lost 5 bases and the J gene lost 3 bases, with 14 bases spanning the gap. CDR3 coding DNA: TGTGCCAGCAGCCCTCGGGACGGTTACTACGAGCAGTACTTC. It yields the protein CASSPRDGYYEQYF.

The chain is built from TRBV11-2 and TRBJ2-2; possible D gene TRBD1, 5 bases. This CDR3 comprises 17 residues. CDR1 is SGHAT, CDR2 FQNNGV, per germline. Trimming took off 0 bases at V and 2 bases at J, with 13 bases between the two ends. For the CDR3, the DNA is TGTGCCAGCAGCTTAGATCCAGGGAACCCAAACACCGGGGAGCTGTTTTTT. Translation: CASSLDPGNPNTGELFF.

This clonotype was recorded a few times. This chain joins TRBV10-3 and TRBJ2-1; 8 nucleotides align to TRBD2. After removal of 0 bases from V and 4 bases from J, the junction contained 11 bases not matched to a gene. The CDR3 runs to 18 residues. The V gene's germline CDR1 is ENHRY and CDR2 SYGVKD. CDR3 region: CAISESSGGTTVYNEQFF. CDR3 coding DNA: TGTGCCATCAGTGAGTCCAGCGGGGGAACCACCGTATACAATGAGCAGTTCTTC.

The rearrangement uses TRBV10-3 and TRBJ1-3, with D hard to call. Germline CDR1 is ENHRY and CDR2 is SYGVKD. This CDR3 has 17 residues. The V end was cut by 0 bases, the J end by 0 bases, with 12 bases between. The CDR3 DNA follows: TGTGCCATCAGTGAGTCGGGCAGGTCATTCTCTGGAAACACCATATATTTT. It encodes CAISESGRSFSGNTIYF.